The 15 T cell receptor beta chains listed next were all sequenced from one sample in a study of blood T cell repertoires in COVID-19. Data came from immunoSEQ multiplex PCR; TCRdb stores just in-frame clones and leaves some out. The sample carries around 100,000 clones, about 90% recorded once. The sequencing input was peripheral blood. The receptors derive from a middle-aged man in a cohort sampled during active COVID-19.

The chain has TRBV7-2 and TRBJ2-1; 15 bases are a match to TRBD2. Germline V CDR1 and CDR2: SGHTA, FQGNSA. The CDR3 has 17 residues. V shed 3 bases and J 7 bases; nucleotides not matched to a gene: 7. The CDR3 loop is CASSFGLAGGLRNEQFF. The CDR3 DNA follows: TGTGCCAGCAGCTTCGGACTAGCGGGGGGGCTTAGAAATGAGCAGTTCTTC.

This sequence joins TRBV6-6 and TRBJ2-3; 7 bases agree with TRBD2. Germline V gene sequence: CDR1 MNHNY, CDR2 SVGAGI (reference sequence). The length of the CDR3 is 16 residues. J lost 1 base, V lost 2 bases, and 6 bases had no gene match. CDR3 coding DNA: TGTGCCAGCAGTTACCGCCGGACTAGGGGCACAGATACGCAGTATTTT. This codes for CASSYRRTRGTDTQYF.

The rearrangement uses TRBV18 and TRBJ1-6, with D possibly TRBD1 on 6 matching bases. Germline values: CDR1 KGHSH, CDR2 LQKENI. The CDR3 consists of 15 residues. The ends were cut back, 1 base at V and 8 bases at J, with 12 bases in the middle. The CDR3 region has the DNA TGTGCCAGCTCACCACTCGCAGGGGCGGATTCACCCCTCCACTTT. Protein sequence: CASSPLAGADSPLHF.

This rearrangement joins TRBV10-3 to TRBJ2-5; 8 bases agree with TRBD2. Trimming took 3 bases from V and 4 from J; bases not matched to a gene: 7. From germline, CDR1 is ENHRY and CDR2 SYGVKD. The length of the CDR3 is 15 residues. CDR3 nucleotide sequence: TGTGCCATCAGTGATCCCCGGGAGGGTTCAGAGACCCAGTACTTC. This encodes CAISDPREGSETQYF.

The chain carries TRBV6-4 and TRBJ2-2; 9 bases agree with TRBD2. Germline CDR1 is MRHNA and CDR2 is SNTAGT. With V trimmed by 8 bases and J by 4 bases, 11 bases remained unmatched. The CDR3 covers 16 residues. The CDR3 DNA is TGTGCCAGCCCTGCGGGGGGGCGCGTAAGCACCGGGGAGCTGTTTTTT. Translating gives CASPAGGRVSTGELFF.

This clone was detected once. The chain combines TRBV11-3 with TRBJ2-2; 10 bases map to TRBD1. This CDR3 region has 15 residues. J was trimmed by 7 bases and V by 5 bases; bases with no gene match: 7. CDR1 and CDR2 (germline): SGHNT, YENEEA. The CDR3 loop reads CASSPDRGRGGELFF. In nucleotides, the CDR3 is TGTGCCAGCAGCCCCGACAGGGGGCGAGGCGGGGAGCTGTTTTTT.

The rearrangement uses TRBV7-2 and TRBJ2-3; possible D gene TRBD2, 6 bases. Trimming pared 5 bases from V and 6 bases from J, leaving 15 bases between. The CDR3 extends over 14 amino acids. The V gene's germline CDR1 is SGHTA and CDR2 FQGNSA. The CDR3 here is CASSPRGGVDTQYF. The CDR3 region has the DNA TGTGCCAGCAGCCCGCGGGGAGGTGTGGATACGCAGTATTTT.

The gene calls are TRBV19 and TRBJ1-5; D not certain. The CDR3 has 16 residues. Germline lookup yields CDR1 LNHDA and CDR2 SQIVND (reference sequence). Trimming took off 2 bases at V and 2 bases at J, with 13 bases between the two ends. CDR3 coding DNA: TGTGCCAGTAGTATATACCCGACCCTAGGCAATCAGCCCCAGCATTTT. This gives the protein CASSIYPTLGNQPQHF.

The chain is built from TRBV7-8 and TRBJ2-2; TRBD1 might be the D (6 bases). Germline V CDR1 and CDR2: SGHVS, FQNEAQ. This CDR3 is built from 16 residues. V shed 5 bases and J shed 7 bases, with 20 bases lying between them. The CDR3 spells CASSAGPRTVGGELFF. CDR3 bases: TGTGCCAGCAGCGCTGGGCCCCGGACAGTAGGCGGGGAGCTGTTTTTT.

CDR3 region: CASTLRGPGGADTQYF. In nucleotides, the CDR3 is TGTGCCAGCACCCTGAGGGGTCCAGGGGGCGCAGATACGCAGTATTTT. The chain joins TRBV21-1 to TRBJ2-3; the table assigns TRBD1, which was not confirmed against the DNA. TRBV21-1 corresponds to a pseudogene. The CDR3 totals 16 residues.

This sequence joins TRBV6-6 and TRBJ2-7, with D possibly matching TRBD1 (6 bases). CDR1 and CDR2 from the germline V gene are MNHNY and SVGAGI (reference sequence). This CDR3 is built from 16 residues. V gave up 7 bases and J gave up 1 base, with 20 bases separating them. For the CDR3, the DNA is TGTGCCAGCACCGAAAGGCACCGACAGGCGTCCTACGAGCAGTACTTC. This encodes CASTERHRQASYEQYF.

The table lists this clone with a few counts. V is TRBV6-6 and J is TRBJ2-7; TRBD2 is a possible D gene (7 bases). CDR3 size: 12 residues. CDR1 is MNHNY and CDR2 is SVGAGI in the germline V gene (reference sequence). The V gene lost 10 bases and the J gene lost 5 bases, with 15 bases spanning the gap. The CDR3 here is CATGEGGHEQYF. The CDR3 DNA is TGTGCCACCGGGGAGGGGGGTCACGAGCAGTACTTC.

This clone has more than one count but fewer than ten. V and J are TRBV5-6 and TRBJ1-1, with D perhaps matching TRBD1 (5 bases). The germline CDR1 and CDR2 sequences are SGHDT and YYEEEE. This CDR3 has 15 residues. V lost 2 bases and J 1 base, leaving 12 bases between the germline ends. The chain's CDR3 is CASSFSAGRNTEAFF. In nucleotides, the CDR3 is TGTGCCAGCAGCTTTTCTGCAGGGCGGAACACTGAAGCTTTCTTT.

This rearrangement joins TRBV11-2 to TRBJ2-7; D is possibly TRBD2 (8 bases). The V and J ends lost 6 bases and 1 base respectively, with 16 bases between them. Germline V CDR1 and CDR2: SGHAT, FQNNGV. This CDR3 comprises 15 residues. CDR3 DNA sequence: TGTGCCAGCAGGCGGGGGGACAGCTTATCCTACGAGCAGTACTTC. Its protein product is CASRRGDSLSYEQYF.

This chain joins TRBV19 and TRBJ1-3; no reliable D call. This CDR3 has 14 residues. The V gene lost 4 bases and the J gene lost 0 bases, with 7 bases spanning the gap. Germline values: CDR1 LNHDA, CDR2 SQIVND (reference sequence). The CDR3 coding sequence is TGTGCCAGTAGTACGGACTTCTCTGGAAACACCATATATTTT. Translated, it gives CASSTDFSGNTIYF.